One sample yielded the 6 T cell receptor beta chains listed below, sequenced in a study of sequential checkpoint blockade in melanoma. Sequenced by immunoSEQ multiplex PCR; TCRdb stores in-frame clones only, minus some. This table holds 18,000 or so clones, 45% to 65% found once. Regarding treatment: randomized to nivolumab then ipilimumab (arm A) or the reverse (arm B). The material was CD8+ T cells sorted from blood (inferred from file names), obtained from a patient given nivolumab and ipilimumab in sequence. Receptor source: a human donor with melanoma.

The chain couples TRBV6-6 to TRBJ2-1; no reliable D call. Trimming shortened V by 4 bases and J by 7 bases, and 20 bases separated the two germline ends. The CDR3 is 16 amino acids. CDR1 and CDR2 from the germline V gene are MNHNY and SVGAGI (reference sequence). The CDR3 spells CASSSPLKREENEQFF. CDR3 in DNA: TGTGCCAGCAGTTCCCCTTTGAAGCGAGAGGAGAATGAGCAGTTCTTC.

This chain joins TRBV5-5 and TRBJ2-5; 9 bases agree with TRBD2. V trimming: 0 bases; J trimming: 5 bases; junction bases outside the gene matches: 5. Germline CDR1 reads SGHKS; CDR2 reads YYEKEE (reference sequence). The CDR3 totals 15 residues. CDR3 coding DNA: TGTGCCAGCAGCTTGGGCGGGGGGGCCGGGGAGACCCAGTACTTC. As protein: CASSLGGGAGETQYF.

The rearrangement uses TRBV7-8 and TRBJ1-1; 10 bases agree with TRBD1. CDR1 is SGHVS, CDR2 FQNEAQ, per germline. V lost 9 bases, J lost 5 bases, and 9 bases stayed unmatched. The CDR3 contains 14 residues. The CDR3 spells CASGTGVRWTEAFF. In DNA, the CDR3 is TGTGCCAGTGGGACAGGGGTACGATGGACTGAAGCTTTCTTT. The variable domain in full, completed from reference TRBV7-8 and TRBJ1-1, reads GAGVSQSPRYKVAKRGQDVALRCDPISGHVSLFWYQQALGQGPEFLTYFQNEAQLDKSGLPSDRFFAERPEGSVSTLKIQRTQQEDSAVYLCASGTGVRWTEAFFGQGTRLTVV.

Written as DNA, the CDR3 is TGTGCCACCAGCAATTCGCGCGGGGAGTGGGATGAGCAGTTCTTC. It is translated as CATSNSRGEWDEQFF. The gene calls are TRBV15 and TRBJ2-1; D is perhaps TRBD2 (6 bases). This CDR3 contains 15 residues. V lost 4 bases and J lost 8, with 18 bases in between. Germline CDR1 reads LNHNV; CDR2 reads YYDKDF (reference sequence).

This clone was seen a handful of times. This chain uses TRBV6-5 with TRBJ2-5; D may be TRBD1 (6 bases). V lost 4 bases, J lost 3 bases, and 12 bases lay in between. Germline V gene sequence: CDR1 MNHEY, CDR2 SVGAGI. This CDR3 has 14 residues. The CDR3 nucleotides read TGTGCCAGCAGTTGGGCAGGGGACGAAGAGACCCAGTACTTC. It yields the protein CASSWAGDEETQYF.

The chain uses TRBV28 and TRBJ2-2, with D possibly being TRBD1 (5 bases). The V and J ends lost 3 bases and 1 base respectively, with 21 bases between them. Germline V CDR1 and CDR2: MDHEN, SYDVKM. CDR3 size: 19 residues. CDR3 nucleotides: TGTGCCAGCAGTTTGATAGTCTTAGGGGTGACGGTGAACACCGGGGAGCTGTTTTTT. As protein: CASSLIVLGVTVNTGELFF.